This TCR beta chain was observed in a study of shared clonotypes between healthy human individuals. The assay was immunoSEQ multiplex PCR, and TCRdb's table has in-frame clones only and misses some. The sample includes some 550,000 clones, 97% of them seen just once. Source material: naive CD4+ T cells sorted from blood. Subset in this sample: CD45RA+ positively selected. This clonotype was obtained from a woman aged 25 to 39 in good health.

CDR3 in amino acids: CASSLVPRFEDSPLHF. The CDR3 region has the DNA TGTGCCAGCAGCTTAGTACCGCGCTTCGAGGATTCACCCCTCCACTTT. The chain links TRBV11-3 to TRBJ1-6; D is ambiguous. Germline CDR1 SGHNT, CDR2 YENEEA. The CDR3 runs to 16 residues. V lost 1 base to trimming and J lost 8 bases, with 15 bases between them. The complete variable domain, with remaining parts taken from reference TRBV11-3 and TRBJ1-6, reads EAGVVQSPRYKIIEKKQPVAFWCNPISGHNTLYWYLQNLGQGPELLIRYENEEAVDDSQLPKDRFSAERLKGVDSTLKIQPAELGDSAVYLCASSLVPRFEDSPLHFGNGTRLTVT.